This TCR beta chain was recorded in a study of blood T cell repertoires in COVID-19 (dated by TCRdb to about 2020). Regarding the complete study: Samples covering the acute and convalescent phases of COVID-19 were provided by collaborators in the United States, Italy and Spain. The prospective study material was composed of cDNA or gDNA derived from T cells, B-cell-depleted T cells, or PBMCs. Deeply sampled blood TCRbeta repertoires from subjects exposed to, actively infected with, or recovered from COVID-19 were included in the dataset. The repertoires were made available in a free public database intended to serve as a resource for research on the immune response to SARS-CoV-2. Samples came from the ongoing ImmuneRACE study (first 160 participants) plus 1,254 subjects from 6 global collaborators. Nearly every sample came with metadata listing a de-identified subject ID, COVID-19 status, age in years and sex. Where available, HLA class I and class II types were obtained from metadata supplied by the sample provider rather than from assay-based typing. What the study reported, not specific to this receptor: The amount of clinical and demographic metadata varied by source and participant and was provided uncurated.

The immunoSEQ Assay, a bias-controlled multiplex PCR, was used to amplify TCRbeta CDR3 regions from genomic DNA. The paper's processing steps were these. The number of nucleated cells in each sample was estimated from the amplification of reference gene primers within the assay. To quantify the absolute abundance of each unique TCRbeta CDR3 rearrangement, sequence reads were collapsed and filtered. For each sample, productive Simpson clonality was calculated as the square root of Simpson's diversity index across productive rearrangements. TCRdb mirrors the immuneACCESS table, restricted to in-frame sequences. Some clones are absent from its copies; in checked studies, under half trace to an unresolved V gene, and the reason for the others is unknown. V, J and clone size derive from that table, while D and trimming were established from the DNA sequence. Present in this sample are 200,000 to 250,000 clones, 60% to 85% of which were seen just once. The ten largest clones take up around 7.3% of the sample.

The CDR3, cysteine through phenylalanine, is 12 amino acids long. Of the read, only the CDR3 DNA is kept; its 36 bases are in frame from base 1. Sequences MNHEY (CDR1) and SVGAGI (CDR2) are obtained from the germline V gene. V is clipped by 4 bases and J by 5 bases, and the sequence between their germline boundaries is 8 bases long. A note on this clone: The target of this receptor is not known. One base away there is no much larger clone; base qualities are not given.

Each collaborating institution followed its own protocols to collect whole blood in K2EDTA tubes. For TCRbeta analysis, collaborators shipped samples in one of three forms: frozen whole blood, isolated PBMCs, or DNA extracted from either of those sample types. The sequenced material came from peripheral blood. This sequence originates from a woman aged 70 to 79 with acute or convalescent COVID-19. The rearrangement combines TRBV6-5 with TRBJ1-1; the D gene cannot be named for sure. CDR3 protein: CASSSQATEAFF. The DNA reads TGTGCCAGCAGTTCCCAGGCGACTGAAGCTTTCTTT.